The subject of this entry is one TCR beta chain. V was shortened by 2 bases and J by 1 base, with 12 bases between the two germline ends. Germline CDR1 reads SGHKS; CDR2 reads YYEKEE (reference sequence). CDR3 length: 15 amino acids. The data originate from a study of blood T cell repertoires in COVID-19. The wider study: From T cells, B-cell-depleted T cells, or PBMCs came the material, which was cDNA or gDNA.

Sequencing was performed with immunoSEQ multiplex PCR; in TCRdb, only in-frame clones are kept and a portion is missing. The table shows around 330,000 clones, with around nine tenths occurring only once. The V and J genes are TRBV5-5 and TRBJ1-1; D gene uncertain. This clonotype originated in a man aged 60 to 69 who had recovered from COVID-19. The sample consisted of PBMCs or T cells enriched from blood (not recorded which). CDR3 bases: TGTGCCAGCAGCTTCGGGGAACGGGAGAACACTGAAGCTTTCTTT. This translates into CASSFGERENTEAFF. Filled out from reference TRBV5-5 and TRBJ1-1, the complete variable domain reads DAGVTQSPTHLIKTRGQQVTLRCSPISGHKSVSWYQQVLGQGPQFIFQYYEKEERGRGNFPDRFSARQFPNYSSELNVNALLLGDSALYLCASSFGERENTEAFFGQGTRLTVV.